A selection of T cell receptor beta chains follows, all from one sample in a study of blood T cell repertoires in COVID-19. The table came from immunoSEQ multiplex PCR; TCRdb's copy has only in-frame clones and leaves some out. Of about 12,000 clones listed, about three quarters are singletons. The sequenced material came from peripheral blood. The receptors come from a man in his 60s with COVID-19, enrolled during active disease. CDR3s include the opening cysteine and the closing phenylalanine or tryptophan. The D gene is left open where the match is weak. Clone size is shown for a subset of rows, as once, few, many or a class of expanded clone.

V gene: TRBV14; clone size: -; D gene: -; J gene: TRBJ1-4; CDR3 DNA: TGTGCCAGCAGCCCTATCAGGTCGGCTAATGAAAAACTGTTTTTT; CDR3 protein: CASSPIRSANEKLFF
V gene: TRBV11-3; clone size: few; D gene: TRBD2; J gene: TRBJ2-3; CDR3 DNA: TGTGCCAGCAGCAGCGGGGCGGGAAGTCGCACAGATACGCAGTATTTT; CDR3 protein: CASSSGAGSRTDTQYF
V gene: TRBV5-1; clone size: -; D gene: TRBD1; J gene: TRBJ2-1; CDR3 DNA: TGCGCCAGCAGCAGGAGCCCCGGGACAGGGGACAATGAGCAGTTCTTC; CDR3 protein: CASSRSPGTGDNEQFF
V gene: TRBV15; clone size: -; D gene: -; J gene: TRBJ1-6; CDR3 DNA: TGTGCCACCAGCGGACCCGGGGGTTCACCCCTCCACTTT; CDR3 protein: CATSGPGGSPLHF
V gene: TRBV3-1/TRBV3-2; clone size: -; D gene: TRBD1; J gene: TRBJ1-2; CDR3 DNA: TGTGCCAGCAGCGACAGGGGCTCTTACTATGGCTACACCTTC; CDR3 protein: CASSDRGSYYGYTF
V gene: TRBV3-1/TRBV3-2; clone size: -; D gene: TRBD1; J gene: TRBJ1-5; CDR3 DNA: TGTGCCAGCAGCGATGGACAGGTTTCCAATCAGCCCCAGCATTTT; CDR3 protein: CASSDGQVSNQPQHF
V gene: TRBV4-2; clone size: once; D gene: -; J gene: TRBJ1-1; CDR3 DNA: TGTGCCAGCAGCCAAGAACGCAGGGTGAACACTGAAGCTTTCTTT; CDR3 protein: CASSQERRVNTEAFF
V gene: TRBV18; clone size: -; D gene: TRBD2; J gene: TRBJ2-7; CDR3 DNA: TGTGCCAGCTCACCACCGCAGAGCGGGGGGAGGTCCTACGAGCAGTACTTC; CDR3 protein: CASSPPQSGGRSYEQYF
V gene: TRBV28; clone size: -; D gene: -; J gene: TRBJ2-7; CDR3 DNA: TGTGCCAGCAGTTTTCTACTTTACGAGCAGTACTTC; CDR3 protein: CASSFLLYEQYF
V gene: TRBV19; clone size: few; D gene: TRBD2; J gene: TRBJ2-5; CDR3 DNA: TGTGCCAGTAGTGATCCGGGGACTAGCGGGAAAGAGACCCAGTACTTC; CDR3 protein: CASSDPGTSGKETQYF
V gene: TRBV6-4; clone size: -; D gene: -; J gene: TRBJ2-2; CDR3 DNA: TGTGCCAGCAGTGGGCAGGGAGGCACCGGGGAGCTGTTTTTT; CDR3 protein: CASSGQGGTGELFF
V gene: TRBV4-2; clone size: -; D gene: -; J gene: TRBJ1-4; CDR3 DNA: TGTGCCAGCAGCCGATCAGGGGAAGGTAATGAAAAACTGTTTTTT; CDR3 protein: CASSRSGEGNEKLFF
V gene: TRBV10-3; clone size: -; D gene: TRBD1; J gene: TRBJ1-1; CDR3 DNA: TGTGCCCTCTCCGACAGGGGGAACACTGAAGCTTTCTTT; CDR3 protein: CALSDRGNTEAFF
V gene: TRBV4-2; clone size: -; D gene: -; J gene: TRBJ2-1; CDR3 DNA: TGTGCCAGCAGCGGCCGGGACTCAGTCTACAATGAGCAGTTCTTC; CDR3 protein: CASSGRDSVYNEQFF
V gene: TRBV5-4; clone size: -; D gene: TRBD1; J gene: TRBJ1-2; CDR3 DNA: TGTGCCAGCAGCTTGGGACAGGGACCCTATGGCTACACCTTC; CDR3 protein: CASSLGQGPYGYTF
V gene: TRBV10-3; clone size: -; D gene: -; J gene: TRBJ1-2; CDR3 DNA: TGTGCCACCGAGCCAGGGACTAACTATGGCTACACCTTC; CDR3 protein: CATEPGTNYGYTF
V gene: TRBV7-9; clone size: few; D gene: -; J gene: TRBJ1-3; CDR3 DNA: TGTGCCAGCAGCCCGCACAGTGGAAACACCATATATTTT; CDR3 protein: CASSPHSGNTIYF
V gene: TRBV30; clone size: once; D gene: -; J gene: TRBJ2-7; CDR3 DNA: TGTGCCTGGAGCGGGGGTTGGGGCTACGAGCAGTACTTC; CDR3 protein: CAWSGGWGYEQYF
V gene: TRBV27; clone size: -; D gene: -; J gene: TRBJ2-7; CDR3 DNA: TGTGCCAGCAGTTTACTACAGTCAGGCGAGCAGTACTTC; CDR3 protein: CASSLLQSGEQYF
V gene: TRBV5-1; clone size: -; D gene: TRBD2; J gene: TRBJ2-5; CDR3 DNA: TGCGCCAGCAGCTTGGATAATAGCCTAGCGGGGGGCGGGTTACTCCAGACCCAGTACTTC; CDR3 protein: CASSLDNSLAGGGLLQTQYF
V gene: TRBV9; clone size: -; D gene: -; J gene: TRBJ2-5; CDR3 DNA: TGTGCCAGCAGCGTAGGACAGGACCGTGGGACCCAGTACTTC; CDR3 protein: CASSVGQDRGTQYF
V gene: TRBV7-3; clone size: -; D gene: TRBD2; J gene: TRBJ2-1; CDR3 DNA: TGTGCCAGCAGCTTAACCGCGGGAGGCGGCTACAATGAGCAGTTCTTC; CDR3 protein: CASSLTAGGGYNEQFF
V gene: TRBV24-1; clone size: -; D gene: -; J gene: TRBJ2-3; CDR3 DNA: TGTGCCACCAGTGGGCGGGATCCCACAGATACGCAGTATTTT; CDR3 protein: CATSGRDPTDTQYF
V gene: TRBV30; clone size: -; D gene: TRBD1; J gene: TRBJ1-3; CDR3 DNA: TGTGCCTGGACGAAGGACAGGGTATCTGGAAACACCATATATTTT; CDR3 protein: CAWTKDRVSGNTIYF
V gene: TRBV9; clone size: -; D gene: TRBD2; J gene: TRBJ2-3; CDR3 DNA: TGTGCCAGCAGCGTAGCGCGGGGGGGGACAGATACGCAGTATTTT; CDR3 protein: CASSVARGGTDTQYF
V gene: TRBV3-1/TRBV3-2; clone size: -; D gene: TRBD1; J gene: TRBJ1-4; CDR3 DNA: TGTGCCAGCAGCCTAAGGGGACAGGGGAATGAAAAACTGTTTTTT; CDR3 protein: CASSLRGQGNEKLFF
V gene: TRBV5-1; clone size: -; D gene: -; J gene: TRBJ1-2; CDR3 DNA: TGCGCCAGCAGCTTGGCGGTAGCCGACTATGGCTACACCTTC; CDR3 protein: CASSLAVADYGYTF
V gene: TRBV4-2; clone size: medium-sized; D gene: TRBD1; J gene: TRBJ1-2; CDR3 DNA: TGTGCCAGCAGCCAAGCGGACAGGGGGATCTATGGCTACACCTTC; CDR3 protein: CASSQADRGIYGYTF
V gene: TRBV11-3; clone size: -; D gene: -; J gene: TRBJ1-4; CDR3 DNA: TGTGCCAGCAGGCCGGGCGGGGATGGTGAAAAACTGTTTTTT; CDR3 protein: CASRPGGDGEKLFF
V gene: TRBV3-1/TRBV3-2; clone size: -; D gene: -; J gene: TRBJ1-5; CDR3 DNA: TGTGCCAGCAGCCAAGACCCAGGGGGCAATCAGCCCCAGCATTTT; CDR3 protein: CASSQDPGGNQPQHF
V gene: TRBV5-6; clone size: few; D gene: TRBD2; J gene: TRBJ2-3; CDR3 DNA: TGTGCCAGCAGCTTGGCGACTAGCGGGAGAACAGATACGCAGTATTTT; CDR3 protein: CASSLATSGRTDTQYF